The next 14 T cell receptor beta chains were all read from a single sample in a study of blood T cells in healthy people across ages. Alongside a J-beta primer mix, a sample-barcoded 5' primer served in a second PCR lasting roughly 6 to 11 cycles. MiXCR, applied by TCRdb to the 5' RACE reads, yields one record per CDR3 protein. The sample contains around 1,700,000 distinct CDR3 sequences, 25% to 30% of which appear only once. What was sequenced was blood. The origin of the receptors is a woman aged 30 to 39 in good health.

In DNA form, the CDR3 reads TGTACCAGCAGTACAGGACTAGCGGGACTCAGGGATACGCAGTATTTT. Encoded protein: CTSSTGLAGLRDTQYF. The J gene is TRBJ2-3, the V gene TRBV7-2; 12 bases are a match to TRBD2. Trimming took 6 bases from V and 6 from J; bases not matched to a gene: 10. CDR3 length: 16 amino acids. Germline lookup yields CDR1 SGHTA and CDR2 FQGNSA. The variable domain in full, with the rest retrieved from reference TRBV7-2 and TRBJ2-3, is GAGVSQSPSNKVTEKGKDVELRCDPISGHTALYWYRQSLGQGLEFLIYFQGNSAPDKSGLPSDRFSAERTGGSVSTLTIQRTQQEDSAVYLCTSSTGLAGLRDTQYFGPGTRLTVL.

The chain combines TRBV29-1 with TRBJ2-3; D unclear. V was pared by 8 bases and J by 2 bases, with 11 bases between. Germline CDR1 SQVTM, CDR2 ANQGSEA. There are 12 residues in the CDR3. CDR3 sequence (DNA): TGCAGCATGGGTCCTAACACAGATACGCAGTATTTT. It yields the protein CSMGPNTDTQYF.

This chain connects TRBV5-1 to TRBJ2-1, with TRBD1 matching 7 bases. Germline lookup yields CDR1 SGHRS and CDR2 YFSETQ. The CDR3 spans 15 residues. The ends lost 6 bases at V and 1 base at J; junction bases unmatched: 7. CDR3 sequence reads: CASTPGGRSYNEQFF. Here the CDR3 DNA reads TGCGCCAGCACGCCAGGGGGTAGGTCCTACAATGAGCAGTTCTTC.

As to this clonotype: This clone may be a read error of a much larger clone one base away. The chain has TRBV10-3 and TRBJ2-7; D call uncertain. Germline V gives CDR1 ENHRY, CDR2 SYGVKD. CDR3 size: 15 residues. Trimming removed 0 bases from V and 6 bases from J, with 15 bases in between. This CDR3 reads CAISESSGVTCEQYF. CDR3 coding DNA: TGTGCCATCAGTGAGTCGTCAGGCGTTACCTGCGAGCAGTACTTC.

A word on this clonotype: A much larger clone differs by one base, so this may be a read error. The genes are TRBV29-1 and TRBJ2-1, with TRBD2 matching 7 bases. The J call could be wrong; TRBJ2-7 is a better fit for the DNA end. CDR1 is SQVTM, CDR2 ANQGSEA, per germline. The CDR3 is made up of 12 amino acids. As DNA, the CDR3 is TGCAGCGTCCAGCGGGAATACAATGAGCAGTACTTC. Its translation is CSVQREYNEQYF.

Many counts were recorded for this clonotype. CDR3 region: CSVLTHPQGETQYF. CDR3 DNA sequence: TGCAGCGTTCTTACACATCCCCAAGGGGAGACCCAGTACTTC. This chain links TRBV29-1 with TRBJ2-5, with D hard to call. CDR1 SQVTM and CDR2 ANQGSEA come from the germline V gene. The V and J ends lost 5 bases and 5 bases respectively, with 18 bases between them. The CDR3 is 14 amino acids.

CDR3 DNA sequence: TGCGCCAGCAGAATGCCCGGGGGTAATGAAAAACTGTTTTTT. Translation: CASRMPGGNEKLFF. The chain is built from TRBV10-2 and TRBJ1-4; weak D call: TRBD1 (5 bases). V dropped 6 bases and J dropped 4 bases, with 12 bases sitting between them. The length of the CDR3 is 14 residues. Germline V lookup: CDR1 WSHSY, CDR2 SAAADI.

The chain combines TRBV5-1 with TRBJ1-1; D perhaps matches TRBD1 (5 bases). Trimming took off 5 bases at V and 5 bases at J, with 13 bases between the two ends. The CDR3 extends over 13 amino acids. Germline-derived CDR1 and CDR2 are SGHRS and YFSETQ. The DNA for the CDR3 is TGCGCCAGCAGAACAGGACCCTTGACTGAAGCTTTCTTT. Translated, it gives CASRTGPLTEAFF. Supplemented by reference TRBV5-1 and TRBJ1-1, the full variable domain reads KAGVTQTPRYLIKTRGQQVTLSCSPISGHRSVSWYQQTPGQGLQFLFEYFSETQRNKGNFPGRFSGRQFSNSRSEMNVSTLELGDSALYLCASRTGPLTEAFFGQGTRLTVV.

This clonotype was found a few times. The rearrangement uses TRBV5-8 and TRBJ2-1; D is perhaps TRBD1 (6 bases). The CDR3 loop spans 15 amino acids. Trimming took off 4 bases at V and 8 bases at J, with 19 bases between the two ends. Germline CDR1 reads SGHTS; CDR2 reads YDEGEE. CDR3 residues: CASSQSTGLDDEQFF. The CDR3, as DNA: TGTGCCAGCAGCCAGAGCACAGGGTTAGACGATGAGCAGTTCTTC.

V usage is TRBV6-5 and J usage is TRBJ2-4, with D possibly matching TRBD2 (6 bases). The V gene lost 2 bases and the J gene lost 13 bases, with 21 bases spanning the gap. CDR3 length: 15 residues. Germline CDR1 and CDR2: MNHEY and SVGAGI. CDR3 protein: CASSYEAGRSGEQYF. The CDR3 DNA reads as TGTGCCAGCAGTTACGAGGCGGGGCGATCGGGGGAGCAGTACTTC.

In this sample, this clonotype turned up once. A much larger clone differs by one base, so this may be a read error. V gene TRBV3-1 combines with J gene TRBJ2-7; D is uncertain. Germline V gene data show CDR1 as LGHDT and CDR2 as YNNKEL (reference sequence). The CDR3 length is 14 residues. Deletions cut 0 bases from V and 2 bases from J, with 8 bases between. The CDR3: CASSQDQRTYEQYF. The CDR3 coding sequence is TGTGCCAGCAGCCAAGATCAGAGGACCTACGAGCAGTACTTC.

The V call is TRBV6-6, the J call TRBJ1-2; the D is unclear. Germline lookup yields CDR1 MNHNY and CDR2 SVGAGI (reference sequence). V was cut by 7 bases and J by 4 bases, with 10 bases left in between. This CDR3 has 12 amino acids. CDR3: CASKLKGYGYTF. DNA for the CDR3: TGTGCCAGCAAACTAAAGGGCTATGGCTACACCTTC.

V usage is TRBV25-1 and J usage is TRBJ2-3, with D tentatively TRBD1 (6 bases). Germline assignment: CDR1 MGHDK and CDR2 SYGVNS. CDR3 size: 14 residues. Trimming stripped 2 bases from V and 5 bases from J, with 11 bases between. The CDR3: CASSEVPGEDTQYF. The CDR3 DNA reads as TGTGCCAGCAGTGAAGTTCCAGGGGAAGATACGCAGTATTTT.

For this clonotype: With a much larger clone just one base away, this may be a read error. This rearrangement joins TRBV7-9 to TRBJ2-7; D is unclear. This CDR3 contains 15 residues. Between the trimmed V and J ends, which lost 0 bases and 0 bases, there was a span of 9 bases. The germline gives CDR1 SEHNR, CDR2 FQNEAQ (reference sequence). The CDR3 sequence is CASSLAYGTSYEQYF. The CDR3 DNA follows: TGTGCCAGCAGCTTAGCGTACGGCACCTCCTACGAGCAGTACTTC.